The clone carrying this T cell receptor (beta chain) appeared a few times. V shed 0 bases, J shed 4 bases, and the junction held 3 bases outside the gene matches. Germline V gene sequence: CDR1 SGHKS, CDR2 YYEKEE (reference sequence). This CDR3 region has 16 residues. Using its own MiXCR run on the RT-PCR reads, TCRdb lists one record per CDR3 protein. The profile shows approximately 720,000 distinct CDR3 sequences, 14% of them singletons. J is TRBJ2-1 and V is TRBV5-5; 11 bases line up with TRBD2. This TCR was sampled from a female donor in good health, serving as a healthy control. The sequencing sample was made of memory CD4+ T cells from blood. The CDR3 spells CASSLGGLAEYNEQFF. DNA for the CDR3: TGTGCCAGCAGCTTGGGGGGACTAGCGGAATACAATGAGCAGTTCTTC.